Detailed here is one T cell receptor (beta chain). Its matching antigen is unknown. This specimen comes from a study of T cell repertoires in cytomegalovirus infection. About the research overall: Selection of CMV epitopes for the study included recently identified HLA-C-restricted and well-studied HLA-B-restricted ones.

TCRdb reprocessed the reads with MiXCR, giving one entry per CDR3 protein. The table records some 200,000 distinct CDR3 sequences, 35% to 40% of them present only once. The CDR3 spans 15 residues. From germline, CDR1 is SGHNT and CDR2 YYREEE (reference sequence). The starting material was CD8+ T cells from cultured PBMCs, obtained from culture after CMV antigen stimulation. The receptor's source is a human donor in good health (CMV status not recorded). Some clones in this sample may be carry-over from other donors' samples. The rearrangement uses TRBV5-4 and TRBJ2-5; 14 bases map to TRBD2. Written as DNA, the CDR3 is TGTGCAACCGGAGGGGGACTAGCGGGGGAGGAGACCCAGTACTTC. It translates to CATGGGLAGEETQYF. Combining the CDR3 with reference TRBV5-4 and TRBJ2-5 gives the whole variable domain ETGVTQSPTHLIKTRGQQVTLRCSSQSGHNTVSWYQQALGQGPQFIFQYYREEENGRGNFPPRFSGLQFPNYSSELNVNALELDDSALYLCATGGGLAGEETQYFGPGTRLLVL.